This T cell receptor beta chain was retrieved from a study of T-cell memory formation after mild COVID-19. On this clonotype: The antigen is not known.

Study-wide results and limits: Several responding clones turned up in pre-infection memory, indicating that cross-reactive memory may have taken part.

5'RACE with constant-segment primers built TCRalpha and TCRbeta cDNA libraries with UMIs. One entry per CDR3 protein, called by TCRdb with MiXCR from the 5' RACE reads. This sample has 350,000 to 450,000 distinct CDR3 sequences, with 15% to 20% found just once. What was sequenced was PBMCs or a T cell subset sorted from them (not recorded which). The source of this sequence is an adult woman who had mild COVID-19 (a few samples of this study predate the infection). Cell type and time point are not known.

CDR3 in amino acids: CATSKTSGASYNEQFF. The CDR3, as DNA: TGTGCCACCAGCAAGACTAGCGGGGCTAGCTACAATGAGCAGTTCTTC. This chain connects TRBV24-1 to TRBJ2-1, with 11 bases aligning to TRBD2. The CDR3 spans 16 residues. The germline CDR1 and CDR2 sequences are KGHDR and SFDVKD. With 7 bases clipped from V and 3 bases from J, the junction kept 7 bases outside the gene matches.